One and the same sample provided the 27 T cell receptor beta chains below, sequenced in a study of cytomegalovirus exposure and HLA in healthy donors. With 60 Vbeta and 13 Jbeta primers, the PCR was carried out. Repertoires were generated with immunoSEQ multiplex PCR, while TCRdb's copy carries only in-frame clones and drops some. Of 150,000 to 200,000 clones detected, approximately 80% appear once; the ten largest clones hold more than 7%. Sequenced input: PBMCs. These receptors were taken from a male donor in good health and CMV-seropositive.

The CDR3 DNA sequence: TGTGCCAGCAGTCCCGAGGGCGGGTGGAATTCACCCCTCCACTTT. The encoded protein is CASSPEGGWNSPLHF. V gene TRBV6-5 combines with J gene TRBJ1-6; no clear D. The CDR3 is 15 residues long. Germline V CDR1 and CDR2: MNHEY, SVGAGI. Trimming pared 5 bases from V and 7 bases from J, leaving 15 bases between.

The CDR3 nucleotides are TGTGCCTGGAGTGTAAGGACAGGGGTGAATCAGCCCCAGCATTTT. Translated: CAWSVRTGVNQPQHF. The chain employs TRBV30 and TRBJ1-5; 9 nucleotides match TRBD1. The V gene end was trimmed by 0 bases and the J gene end by 4 bases; junction bases not matched to a gene: 4. CDR3 size: 15 residues. Germline V gives CDR1 GTSNPN, CDR2 SVGIG (reference sequence).

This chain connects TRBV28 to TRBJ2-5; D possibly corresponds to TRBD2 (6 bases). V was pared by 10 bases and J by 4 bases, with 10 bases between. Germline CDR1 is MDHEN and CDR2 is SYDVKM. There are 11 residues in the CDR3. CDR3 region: CATERAETQYF. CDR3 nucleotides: TGTGCCACAGAGCGGGCAGAGACCCAGTACTTC. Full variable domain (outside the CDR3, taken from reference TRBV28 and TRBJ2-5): DVKVTQSSRYLVKRTGEKVFLECVQDMDHENMFWYRQDPGLGLRLIYFSYDVKMKEKGDIPEGYSVSREKKERFSLILESASTNQTSMYLCATERAETQYFGPGTRLLVL.

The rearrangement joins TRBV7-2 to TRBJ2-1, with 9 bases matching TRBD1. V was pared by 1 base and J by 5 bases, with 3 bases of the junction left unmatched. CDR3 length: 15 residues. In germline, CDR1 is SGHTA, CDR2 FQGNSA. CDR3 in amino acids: CASSLVGTGNNEQFF. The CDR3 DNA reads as TGTGCCAGCAGCTTAGTGGGGACAGGGAACAATGAGCAGTTCTTC.

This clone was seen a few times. The CDR3 sequence: CASSPRTSNTGELFF. DNA of the CDR3: TGTGCCAGCAGCCCCAGGACTAGTAATACCGGGGAGCTGTTTTTT. The chain combines TRBV7-9 with TRBJ2-2, with TRBD2 identical over 7 bases. V shed 5 bases and J 5 bases; nucleotides not matched to a gene: 8. The germline V gene has CDR1 SEHNR and CDR2 FQNEAQ (reference sequence). The CDR3 is 15 residues long.

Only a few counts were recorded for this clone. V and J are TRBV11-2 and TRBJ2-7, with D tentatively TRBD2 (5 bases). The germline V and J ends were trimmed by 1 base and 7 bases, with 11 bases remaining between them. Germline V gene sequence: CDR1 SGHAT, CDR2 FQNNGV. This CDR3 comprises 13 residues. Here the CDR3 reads CASSLVGEGEQYF. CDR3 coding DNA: TGTGCCAGCAGCTTAGTGGGAGAAGGGGAGCAGTACTTC.

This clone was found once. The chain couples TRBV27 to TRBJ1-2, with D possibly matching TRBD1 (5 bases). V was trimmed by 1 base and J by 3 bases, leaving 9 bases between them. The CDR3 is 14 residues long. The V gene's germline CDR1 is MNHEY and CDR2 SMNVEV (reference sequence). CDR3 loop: CASSLWGDDYGYTF. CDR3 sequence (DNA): TGTGCCAGCAGTTTATGGGGGGATGACTATGGCTACACCTTC.

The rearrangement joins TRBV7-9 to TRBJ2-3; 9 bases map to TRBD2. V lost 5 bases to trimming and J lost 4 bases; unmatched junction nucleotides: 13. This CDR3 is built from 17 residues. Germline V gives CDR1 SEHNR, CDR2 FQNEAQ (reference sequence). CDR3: CASSPPRAGGEADTQYF. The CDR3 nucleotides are TGTGCCAGCAGCCCCCCACGAGCGGGGGGAGAGGCAGATACGCAGTATTTT.

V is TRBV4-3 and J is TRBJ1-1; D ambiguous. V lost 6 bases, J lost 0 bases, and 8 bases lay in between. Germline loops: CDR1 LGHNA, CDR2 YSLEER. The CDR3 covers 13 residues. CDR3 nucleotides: TGCGCCAGCAGAAGCAATTTGAACACTGAAGCTTTCTTT. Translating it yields CASRSNLNTEAFF.

The CDR3 DNA reads as TGTGCCAGCAGTCAGCGGACAGGACGGGGCGAGCAGTACTTC. It yields the protein CASSQRTGRGEQYF. The genes are TRBV6-5 and TRBJ2-7; the match to TRBD1 covers 7 bases. Per the germline V gene, CDR1 is MNHEY and CDR2 is SVGAGI. This CDR3 contains 14 residues. J lost 6 bases, V lost 5 bases, and 10 bases had no gene match.

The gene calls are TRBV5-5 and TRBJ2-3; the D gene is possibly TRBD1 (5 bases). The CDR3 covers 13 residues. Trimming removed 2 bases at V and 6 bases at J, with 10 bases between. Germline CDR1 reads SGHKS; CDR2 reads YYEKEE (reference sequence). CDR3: CASSLTGGDTQYF. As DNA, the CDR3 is TGTGCCAGCAGCTTAACAGGTGGTGATACGCAGTATTTT.

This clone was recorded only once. CDR3 nucleotides: TGTGCCACCAGCAGACTATACAGCGAGACCCAGTACTTC. It is translated as CATSRLYSETQYF. The chain is built from TRBV15 and TRBJ2-5; no definite D call. The CDR3 is 13 residues long. In germline, CDR1 is LNHNV, CDR2 YYDKDF (reference sequence). V was clipped by 2 bases and J by 5 bases, with 9 bases between them. Full variable domain (rest looked up from reference TRBV15 and TRBJ2-5): DAMVIQNPRYQVTQFGKPVTLSCSQTLNHNVMYWYQQKSSQAPKLLFHYYDKDFNNEADTPDNFQSRRPNTSFCFLDIRSPGLGDTAMYLCATSRLYSETQYFGPGTRLLVL.

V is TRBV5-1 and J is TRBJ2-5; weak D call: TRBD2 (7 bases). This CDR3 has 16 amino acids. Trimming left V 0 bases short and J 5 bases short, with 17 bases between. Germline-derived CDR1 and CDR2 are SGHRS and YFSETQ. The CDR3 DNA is TGCGCCAGCAGCTTGGCCGAGGGGGGGGCGCTGGAGACCCAGTACTTC. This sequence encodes CASSLAEGGALETQYF.

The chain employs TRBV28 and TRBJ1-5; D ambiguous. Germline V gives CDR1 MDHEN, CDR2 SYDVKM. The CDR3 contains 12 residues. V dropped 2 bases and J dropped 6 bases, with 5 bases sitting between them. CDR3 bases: TGTGCCAGCAGTTTAGAGAGTCAGCCCCAGCATTTT. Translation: CASSLESQPQHF.

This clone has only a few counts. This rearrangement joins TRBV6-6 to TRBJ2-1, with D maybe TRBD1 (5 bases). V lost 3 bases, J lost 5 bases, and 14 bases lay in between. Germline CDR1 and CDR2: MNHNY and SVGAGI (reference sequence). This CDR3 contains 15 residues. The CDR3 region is CASSYLAGQNNEQFF. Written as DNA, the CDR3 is TGTGCCAGCAGTTATTTAGCAGGGCAGAACAATGAGCAGTTCTTC.

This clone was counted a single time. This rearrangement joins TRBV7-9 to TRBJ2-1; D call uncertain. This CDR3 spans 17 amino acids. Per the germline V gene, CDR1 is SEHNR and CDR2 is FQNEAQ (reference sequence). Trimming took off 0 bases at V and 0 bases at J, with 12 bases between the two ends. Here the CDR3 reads CASSLAQADSSYNEQFF. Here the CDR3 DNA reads TGTGCCAGCAGCTTAGCGCAGGCAGATAGCTCCTACAATGAGCAGTTCTTC.

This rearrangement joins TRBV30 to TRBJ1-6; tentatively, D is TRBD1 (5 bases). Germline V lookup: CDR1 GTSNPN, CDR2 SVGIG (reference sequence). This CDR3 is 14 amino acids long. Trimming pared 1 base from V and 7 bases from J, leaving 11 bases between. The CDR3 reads CAWSGGGSNSPLHF. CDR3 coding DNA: TGTGCCTGGAGTGGCGGGGGATCCAATTCACCCCTCCACTTT.

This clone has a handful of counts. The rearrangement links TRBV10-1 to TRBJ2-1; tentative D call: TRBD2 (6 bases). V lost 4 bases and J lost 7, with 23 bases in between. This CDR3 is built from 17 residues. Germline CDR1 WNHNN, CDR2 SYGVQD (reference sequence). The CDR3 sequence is CASSGDMSGPSVNEQFF. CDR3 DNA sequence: TGCGCCAGCAGTGGGGATATGAGCGGGCCCTCAGTTAATGAGCAGTTCTTC.

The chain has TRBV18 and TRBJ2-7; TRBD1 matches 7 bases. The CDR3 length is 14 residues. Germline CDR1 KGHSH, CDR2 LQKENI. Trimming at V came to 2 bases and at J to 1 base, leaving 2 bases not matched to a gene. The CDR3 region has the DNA TGTGCCAGCTCACCAGCCAGGGGGTCCTACGAGCAGTACTTC. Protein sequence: CASSPARGSYEQYF.

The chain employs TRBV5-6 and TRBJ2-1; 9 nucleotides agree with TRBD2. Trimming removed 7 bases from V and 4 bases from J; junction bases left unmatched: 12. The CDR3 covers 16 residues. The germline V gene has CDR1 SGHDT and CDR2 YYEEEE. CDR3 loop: CASCSSGTTGYNEQFF. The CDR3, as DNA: TGTGCCAGCTGTTCTAGCGGGACAACTGGGTACAATGAGCAGTTCTTC.

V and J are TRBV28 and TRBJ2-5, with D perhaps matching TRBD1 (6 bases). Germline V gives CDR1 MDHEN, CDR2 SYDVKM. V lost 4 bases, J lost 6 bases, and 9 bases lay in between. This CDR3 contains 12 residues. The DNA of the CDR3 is TGTGCCAGCAGTTCCAGGGGTCAGACCCAGTACTTC. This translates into CASSSRGQTQYF.

The CDR3 loop reads CASSDRGDTQYF. The CDR3 DNA is TGCGCCAGCAGTGACCGCGGTGATACGCAGTATTTT. The rearrangement joins TRBV10-1 to TRBJ2-3; D remains ambiguous. V was shortened by 3 bases and J by 6 bases, with 7 bases between the two germline ends. CDR3 length: 12 residues. Germline assignment: CDR1 WNHNN and CDR2 SYGVQD (reference sequence).

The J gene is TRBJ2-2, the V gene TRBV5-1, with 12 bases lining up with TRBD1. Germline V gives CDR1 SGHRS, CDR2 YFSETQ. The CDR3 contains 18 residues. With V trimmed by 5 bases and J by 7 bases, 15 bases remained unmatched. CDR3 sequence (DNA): TGCGCCAGCAGGAAGACTTACCCGGGACAGGGGGCATTCGGGGAGCTGTTTTTT. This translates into CASRKTYPGQGAFGELFF.

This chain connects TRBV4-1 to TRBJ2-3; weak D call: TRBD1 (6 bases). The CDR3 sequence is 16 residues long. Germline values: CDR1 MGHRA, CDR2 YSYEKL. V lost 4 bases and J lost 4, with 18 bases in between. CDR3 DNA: TGCGCCAGCAGCCGCCCCGGACAGAAAATTGCAGATACGCAGTATTTT. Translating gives CASSRPGQKIADTQYF.

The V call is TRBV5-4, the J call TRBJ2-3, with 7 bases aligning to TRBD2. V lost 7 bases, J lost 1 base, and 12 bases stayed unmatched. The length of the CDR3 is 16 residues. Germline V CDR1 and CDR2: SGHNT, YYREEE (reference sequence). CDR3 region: CASPGEGLGGTDTQYF. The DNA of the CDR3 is TGTGCCAGCCCGGGGGAGGGATTAGGCGGCACAGATACGCAGTATTTT.

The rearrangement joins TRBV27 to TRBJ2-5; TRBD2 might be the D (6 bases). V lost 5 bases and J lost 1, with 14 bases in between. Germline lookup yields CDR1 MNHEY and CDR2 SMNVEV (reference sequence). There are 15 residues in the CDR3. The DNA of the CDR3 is TGTGCCAGCAGTCCTCGCTGGGGAGGCCAAGAGACCCAGTACTTC. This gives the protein CASSPRWGGQETQYF.

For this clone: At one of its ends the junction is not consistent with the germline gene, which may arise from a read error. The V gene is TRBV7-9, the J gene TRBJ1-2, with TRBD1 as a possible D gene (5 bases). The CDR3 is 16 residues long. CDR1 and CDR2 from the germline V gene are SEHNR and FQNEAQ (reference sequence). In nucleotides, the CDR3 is TGTTCCAGCAGCTCGTACTATCGCGGGGACCACTATGGCTACACCTTC. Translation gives CSSSSYYRGDHYGYTF.